A single sample is the source of the 22 T cell receptor beta chains below, sequenced in a study of cytomegalovirus exposure and HLA in healthy donors. Primers included in the PCR were 60 Vbeta and 13 Jbeta primers. Here immunoSEQ multiplex PCR was the method, and the copy in TCRdb shows in-frame clones only, minus some. The repertoire holds 100,000 to 150,000 clones, with 72% as singletons. Sequencing was done on a sample of PBMCs. Receptors were obtained from a man aged 25-40 years in good health and CMV-seronegative.

The chain couples TRBV7-9 to TRBJ1-5; D is possibly TRBD1 (5 bases). This CDR3 region has 17 residues. The germline V gene has CDR1 SEHNR and CDR2 FQNEAQ (reference sequence). The V end lost 4 bases, the J end lost 0 bases, and 16 bases lay between the germline ends. CDR3 coding DNA: TGTGCCAGCAGCTATTGGGGGGGAAGCAATAGCAATCAGCCCCAGCATTTT. This translates into CASSYWGGSNSNQPQHF.

V usage is TRBV5-1 and J usage is TRBJ2-3, with D tentatively TRBD2 (6 bases). There are 15 residues in the CDR3. Germline lookup yields CDR1 SGHRS and CDR2 YFSETQ. V was shortened by 7 bases and J by 1 base, with 16 bases between the two germline ends. CDR3 in DNA: TGCGCCAGCGGCCCCTCGCGCGGGGGCACAGATACGCAGTATTTT. Translation: CASGPSRGGTDTQYF.

This clone was observed once. This sequence joins TRBV18 and TRBJ2-5; D ambiguous. Germline values: CDR1 KGHSH, CDR2 LQKENI. V was clipped by 7 bases and J by 5 bases, with 17 bases between them. This CDR3 has 14 residues. The DNA of the CDR3 is TGTGCCAGCTTACCGCTAGAGGCCTCGGAGACCCAGTACTTC. It encodes CASLPLEASETQYF.

The genes are TRBV30 and TRBJ1-1, with 7 bases that match TRBD1. Germline V gene data show CDR1 as GTSNPN and CDR2 as SVGIG (reference sequence). V was pared by 3 bases and J by 6 bases, with 10 bases of the junction left unmatched. There are 14 residues in the CDR3. The chain's CDR3 is CAWRRGPLTAEAFF. In DNA form, the CDR3 reads TGTGCCTGGAGGAGGGGGCCGCTTACCGCTGAAGCTTTCTTT.

For this clone: The sample has other DNA sequences that encode this CDR3 too. V is TRBV27 and J is TRBJ2-7; TRBD1 might be the D (5 bases). Germline CDR1 and CDR2: MNHEY and SMNVEV (reference sequence). This CDR3 comprises 14 residues. V was cut by 3 bases and J by 6 bases, with 15 bases left in between. CDR3 coding DNA: TGTGCCAGCAGTTTTGGGGCAGCTGGTGGCGAGCAGTACTTC. It is translated as CASSFGAAGGEQYF.

This clone has just a few counts. This chain connects TRBV6-5 to TRBJ2-5; 8 nucleotides match TRBD2. Trimming at V came to 11 bases and at J to 2 bases, leaving 10 bases not matched to a gene. Germline loops: CDR1 MNHEY, CDR2 SVGAGI. This CDR3 spans 14 amino acids. The CDR3 region is CAVPLAGSQETQYF. The CDR3 nucleotides are TGTGCCGTGCCCTTAGCGGGGAGTCAAGAGACCCAGTACTTC.

The genes are TRBV7-9 and TRBJ1-2; 8 bases fit TRBD1. V lost 7 bases and J lost 7; bases outside the gene matches: 8. The germline CDR1 and CDR2 sequences are SEHNR and FQNEAQ (reference sequence). This CDR3 is built from 13 residues. The DNA for the CDR3 is TGTGCCAGCACCGTGGACAGGGCCTCTGGCTACACCTTC. This translates into CASTVDRASGYTF.

The chain is built from TRBV28 and TRBJ2-7; 7 nucleotides line up with TRBD2. The germline CDR1 and CDR2 sequences are MDHEN and SYDVKM. The CDR3 sequence is 15 residues long. Trimming removed 3 bases from V and 6 bases from J; junction bases left unmatched: 11. The CDR3 here is CASSLDLAALSEQYF. CDR3 in DNA: TGTGCCAGCAGTTTGGACCTAGCGGCCTTGAGCGAGCAGTACTTC.

The chain employs TRBV7-6 and TRBJ2-1; D remains unclear. Germline loops: CDR1 SGHVS, CDR2 FNYEAQ. The CDR3 extends over 14 amino acids. V shed 5 bases and J shed 2 bases, with 10 bases lying between them. The DNA for the CDR3 is TGTGCCAGCAGCCCTGCCACAGCCTACAATGAGCAGTTCTTC. Protein: CASSPATAYNEQFF.

The V call is TRBV5-1, the J call TRBJ1-6, with 9 bases lining up with TRBD1. V shed 0 bases, J shed 10 bases, and the junction held 8 bases outside the gene matches. This CDR3 region has 16 residues. Looked up from germline, CDR1 is SGHRS and CDR2 is YFSETQ. CDR3 region: CASSLEGQGSLSPLHF. In DNA form, the CDR3 reads TGCGCCAGCAGCTTGGAGGGACAGGGATCTCTCTCACCCCTCCACTTT.

The V call is TRBV30, the J call TRBJ2-7; D not certain. This CDR3 spans 13 amino acids. Germline loops: CDR1 GTSNPN, CDR2 SVGIG (reference sequence). Trimming took off 4 bases at V and 3 bases at J, with 13 bases between the two ends. The CDR3, as DNA: TGTGCCTGGACAGAGGAGATATTCTACGAGCAGTACTTC. Its protein is CAWTEEIFYEQYF.

CDR3 region: CATQTGLDYGYTF. CDR3 nucleotides: TGTGCCACTCAGACAGGGCTGGACTATGGCTACACCTTC. V usage is TRBV6-1 and J usage is TRBJ1-2; 7 bases align to TRBD1. The CDR3 totals 13 residues. The germline CDR1 and CDR2 sequences are MNHNS and SASEGT. J lost 3 bases, V lost 10 bases, and 8 bases had no gene match.

This clone was recorded a few times. This chain uses TRBV5-4 with TRBJ2-7, with a tentative D call TRBD1 (6 bases). V was cut by 4 bases and J by 3 bases, with 14 bases left in between. Germline V gene lookup returns CDR1 SGHNT and CDR2 YYREEE (reference sequence). This CDR3 has 14 amino acids. This CDR3 reads CASSPQGYNYEQYF. The CDR3 nucleotides are TGTGCCAGCAGCCCACAGGGATATAACTACGAGCAGTACTTC.

The chain links TRBV5-1 to TRBJ2-5, with D possibly being TRBD1 (5 bases). The CDR3 runs to 14 residues. V lost 4 bases and J lost 2, with 12 bases in between. Germline V gene lookup returns CDR1 SGHRS and CDR2 YFSETQ. The CDR3 bases are TGCGCCAGCAGCGCCACGACAGCGCAAGAGACCCAGTACTTC. The encoded protein is CASSATTAQETQYF.

This clone was detected a few times. The rearrangement joins TRBV2 to TRBJ2-2, with D perhaps TRBD1 (6 bases). The CDR3 consists of 13 residues. The V and J ends lost 6 bases and 6 bases respectively, with 11 bases between them. From germline, CDR1 is SNHLY and CDR2 FYNNEI. DNA of the CDR3: TGTGCCAGCAGAGCCCAGGGGTCCGGGGAGCTGTTTTTT. Protein: CASRAQGSGELFF.

V gene TRBV5-1 combines with J gene TRBJ2-1, with 9 bases identical to TRBD1. The J segment lost 4 bases and the V segment lost 4 bases, leaving 3 bases of the junction unmatched. The germline V gene encodes CDR1 SGHRS and CDR2 YFSETQ. The CDR3 consists of 14 residues. The CDR3 loop reads CASSIGQGYNEQFF. Written as DNA, the CDR3 is TGCGCCAGCAGCATAGGACAGGGGTACAATGAGCAGTTCTTC.

The J gene is TRBJ2-5, the V gene TRBV29-1; TRBD2 aligns across 8 bases. V trimming: 5 bases; J trimming: 0 bases; junction bases outside the gene matches: 5. Per germline, CDR1 SQVTM and CDR2 ANQGSEA. The CDR3 consists of 14 residues. CDR3 coding DNA: TGCAGCGTTTCTGGCGGGGGGTACCAAGAGACCCAGTACTTC. This gives the protein CSVSGGGYQETQYF.

This sequence joins TRBV5-1 and TRBJ2-7; maybe TRBD1 (6 bases). V dropped 4 bases and J dropped 5 bases, with 13 bases sitting between them. Germline loops: CDR1 SGHRS, CDR2 YFSETQ. The length of the CDR3 is 13 residues. Written as DNA, the CDR3 is TGCGCCAGCAGCATCTCAACAGGGAACGAGCAGTACTTC. Translating it yields CASSISTGNEQYF.

The chain is built from TRBV19 and TRBJ2-5; a possible D gene is TRBD1 (6 bases). The J call may be wrong; the DNA end is better matched by TRBJ2-7. The CDR3 covers 15 residues. Germline V CDR1 and CDR2: LNHDA, SQIVND (reference sequence). This CDR3 reads CASSTSGTPGFEQYF. In DNA, the CDR3 is TGTGCCAGTAGTACCTCCGGGACACCAGGTTTCGAGCAGTACTTC.

This clone was observed a handful of times. The chain is built from TRBV29-1 and TRBJ2-7, with TRBD1 matching 9 bases. V shed 1 base and J 3 bases; nucleotides not matched to a gene: 7. Per the germline V gene, CDR1 is SQVTM and CDR2 is ANQGSEA. The CDR3 has 15 residues. The CDR3 loop is CSVEGKGQGFYEQYF. CDR3 in DNA: TGCAGCGTTGAAGGGAAAGGACAGGGGTTCTACGAGCAGTACTTC.

This chain connects TRBV29-1 to TRBJ1-1; D gene uncertain. This CDR3 region has 15 residues. Per the germline V gene, CDR1 is SQVTM and CDR2 is ANQGSEA. The V gene lost 4 bases and the J gene lost 1 base, with 16 bases spanning the gap. Here the CDR3 DNA reads TGCAGCGTTGTGGTTTTCGGGATTCGGAACACTGAAGCTTTCTTT. This sequence encodes CSVVVFGIRNTEAFF.

V usage is TRBV11-2 and J usage is TRBJ2-5, with 9 bases matching TRBD1. J lost 0 bases, V lost 2 bases, and 4 bases had no gene match. Germline V gene lookup returns CDR1 SGHAT and CDR2 FQNNGV. The CDR3 is 16 amino acids. CDR3 protein: CASSLRGQGYQETQYF. The CDR3 coding sequence is TGTGCCAGCAGCTTAAGAGGACAGGGGTACCAAGAGACCCAGTACTTC.